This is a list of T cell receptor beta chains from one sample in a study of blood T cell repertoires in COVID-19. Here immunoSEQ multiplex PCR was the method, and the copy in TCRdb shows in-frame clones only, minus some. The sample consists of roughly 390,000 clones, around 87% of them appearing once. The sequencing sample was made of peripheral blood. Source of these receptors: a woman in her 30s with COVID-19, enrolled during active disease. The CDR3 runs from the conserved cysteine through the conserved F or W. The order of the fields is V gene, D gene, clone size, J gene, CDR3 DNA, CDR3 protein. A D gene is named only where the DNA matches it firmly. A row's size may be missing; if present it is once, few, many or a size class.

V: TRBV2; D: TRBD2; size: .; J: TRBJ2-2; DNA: TGTGCCAGCAGTGACGGGGGACTAGCGGGAAAATTCACCGGGGAGCTGTTTTTT; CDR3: CASSDGGLAGKFTGELFF
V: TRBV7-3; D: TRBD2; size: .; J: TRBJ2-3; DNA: TGTGCCAGCAGCTTATTGGGGCTAGCGGGAGATACGCAGTATTTT; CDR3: CASSLLGLAGDTQYF
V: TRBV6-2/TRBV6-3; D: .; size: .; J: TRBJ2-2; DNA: TGTGCCAGCAGTATGATCTGGGGCCCGGGGGAGCTGTTTTTT; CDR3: CASSMIWGPGELFF
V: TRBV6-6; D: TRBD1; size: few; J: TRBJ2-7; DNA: TGTGCCAGCAGTTACGAGACAGGGGGTTACGAGCAGTACTTC; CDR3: CASSYETGGYEQYF
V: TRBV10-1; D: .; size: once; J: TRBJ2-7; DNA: TGCGCCAGCACAGGGTTTCCCTACGAGCAGTACTTC; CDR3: CASTGFPYEQYF
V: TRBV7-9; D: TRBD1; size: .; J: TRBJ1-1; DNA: TGTGCCAGCAGCCCCCCGGACAGGGGCGGCACTGAAGCTTTCTTT; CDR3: CASSPPDRGGTEAFF
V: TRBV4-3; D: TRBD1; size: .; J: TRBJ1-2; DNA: TGCGCCAGCAGCCAAACTGACAGGGGTCGCGGCTACACCTTC; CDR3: CASSQTDRGRGYTF
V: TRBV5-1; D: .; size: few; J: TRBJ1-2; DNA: TGCGCCAGCAGCTTGGATAGGCACGAAGCGAGTGGCTACACCTTC; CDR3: CASSLDRHEASGYTF
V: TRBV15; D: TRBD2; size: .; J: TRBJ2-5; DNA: TGTGCCACCAGCAGAGGGCAGCGGGAGGGGGGCCAAGAGACCCAGTACTTC; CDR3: CATSRGQREGGQETQYF
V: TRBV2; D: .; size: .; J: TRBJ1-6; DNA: TGTGCCAGCAATTGGGGGGACAATTCACCCCTCCACTTT; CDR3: CASNWGDNSPLHF
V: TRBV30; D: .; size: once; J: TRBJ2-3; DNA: TGTGCCTGGATCGCGGGGCTCTCCACAGATACGCAGTATTTT; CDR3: CAWIAGLSTDTQYF
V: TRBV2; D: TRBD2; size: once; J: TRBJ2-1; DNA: TGTGCCAGCAAGCGGGAATCCTACAATGAGCAGTTCTTC; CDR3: CASKRESYNEQFF
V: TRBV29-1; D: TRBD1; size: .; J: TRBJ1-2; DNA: TGCAGCGTAGGGGGACAGACGTTACTCTATGGCTACACCTTC; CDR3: CSVGGQTLLYGYTF
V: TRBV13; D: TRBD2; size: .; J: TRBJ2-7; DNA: TGTGCCAGCAGCCCTTCGGGTAGCGGGTTTGCCTACGAGCAGTACTTC; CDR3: CASSPSGSGFAYEQYF
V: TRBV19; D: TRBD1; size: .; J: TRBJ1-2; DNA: TGTGCCAGTAGTATGGGCCCGGGACAGGGGGCTAACGGCTACACCTTC; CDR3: CASSMGPGQGANGYTF
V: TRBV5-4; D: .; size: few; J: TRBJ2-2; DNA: TGTGCCAGCAGCTTCTCAGGGAGGAGCACCGGGGAGCTGTTTTTT; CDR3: CASSFSGRSTGELFF
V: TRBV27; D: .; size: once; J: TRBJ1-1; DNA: TGTGCCAGCAGTTACGGGGGATTGGGCACTGAAGCTTTCTTT; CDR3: CASSYGGLGTEAFF
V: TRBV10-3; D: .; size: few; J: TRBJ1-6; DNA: TGTGCCATCAGTACCCGGGGAGGGGAAAATTCACCCCTCCACTTT; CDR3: CAISTRGGENSPLHF
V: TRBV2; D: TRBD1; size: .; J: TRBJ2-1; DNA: TGTGCCAGCAGTTGGGACAGGGGGGGGTACCAGCAGTTCTTC; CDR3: CASSWDRGGYQQFF
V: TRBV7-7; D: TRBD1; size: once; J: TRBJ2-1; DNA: TGTGCTAGCAGCTTAGAACGGACAGGGTTGTATGAGCAGTTCTTC; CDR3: CASSLERTGLYEQFF
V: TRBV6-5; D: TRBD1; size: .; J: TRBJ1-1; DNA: TGTGCCAGCAGGACCTTTGGACAGGGGGACACTGAAGCTTTCTTT; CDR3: CASRTFGQGDTEAFF
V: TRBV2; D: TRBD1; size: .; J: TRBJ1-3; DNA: TGTGCCAGCAGCGTGACAGGGAGCTCTGGAAACACCATATATTTT; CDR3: CASSVTGSSGNTIYF
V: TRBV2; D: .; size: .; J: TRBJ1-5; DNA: TGTGCCAGCGGAGGGGACTACAATCAGCCCCAGCATTTT; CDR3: CASGGDYNQPQHF
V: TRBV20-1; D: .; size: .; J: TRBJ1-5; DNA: TGCAGTGCGGCCGAGGAACAGCCCCAGCATTTT; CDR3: CSAAEEQPQHF
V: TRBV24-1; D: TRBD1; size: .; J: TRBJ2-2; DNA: TGTGCCACCAGTCGACAGGGGCGGAACACCGGGGAGCTGTTTTTT; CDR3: CATSRQGRNTGELFF
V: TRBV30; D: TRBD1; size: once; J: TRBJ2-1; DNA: TGTGCCTGGAGTGCACTCGGGACAGCGGAATTCGAGCAGTTCTTC; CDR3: CAWSALGTAEFEQFF
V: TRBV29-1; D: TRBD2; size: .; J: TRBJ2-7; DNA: TGCAGCGCCTGGGACTACCAAGCGGAGCAGTACTTC; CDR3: CSAWDYQAEQYF
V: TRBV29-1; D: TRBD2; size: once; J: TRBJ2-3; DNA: TGCAGCGTTTGGTTAGCGGGAGGCCTCTTAGGGACAGATACGCAGTATTTT; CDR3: CSVWLAGGLLGTDTQYF
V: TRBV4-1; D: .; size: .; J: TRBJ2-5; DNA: TGCGCCAGCAGCAGGGATTATAGCGTTTTCCCCGGAGAGACCCAGTACTTC; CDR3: CASSRDYSVFPGETQYF
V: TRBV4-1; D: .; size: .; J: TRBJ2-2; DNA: TGCGCCAGCACCAGGCGGGGCAGTCCGAACACCGGGGAGCTGTTTTTT; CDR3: CASTRRGSPNTGELFF
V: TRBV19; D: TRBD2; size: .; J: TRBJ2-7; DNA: TGTGCCAGTAGTACGCTAGCGGGGGCCTACGAGCAGTACTTC; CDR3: CASSTLAGAYEQYF
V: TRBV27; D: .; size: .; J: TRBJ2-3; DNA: TGTGCCAGCAGTTTAACTCGGGGGGCCCCGGATACGCAGTATTTT; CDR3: CASSLTRGAPDTQYF
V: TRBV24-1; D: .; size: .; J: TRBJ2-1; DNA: TGTGCCACCAGTGATACTACGAAACACTCCTACAATGAGCAGTTCTTC; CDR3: CATSDTTKHSYNEQFF
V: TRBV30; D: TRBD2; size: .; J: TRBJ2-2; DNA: TGTGCCTGGACAATGACTAGCAACACCGGGGAGCTGTTTTTT; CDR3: CAWTMTSNTGELFF
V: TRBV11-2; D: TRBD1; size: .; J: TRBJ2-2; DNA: TGTGCCAGCAGCCCATTGGGACAGGACACCGGGGAGCTGTTTTTT; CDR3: CASSPLGQDTGELFF
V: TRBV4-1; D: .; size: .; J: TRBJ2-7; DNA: TGCGCCAGCAGCCTAACGGTGACTTCCGAGCAGTACTTC; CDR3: CASSLTVTSEQYF
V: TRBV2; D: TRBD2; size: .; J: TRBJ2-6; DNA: TGTGCCAGCACCCCAGGACTAGCGGGAGCTGGGGCCAACGTCCTGACTTTC; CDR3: CASTPGLAGAGANVLTF
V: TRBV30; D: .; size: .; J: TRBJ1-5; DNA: TGTGCCTGGAGTTTAGCTGCGGTTCAGCCCCAGCATTTT; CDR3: CAWSLAAVQPQHF
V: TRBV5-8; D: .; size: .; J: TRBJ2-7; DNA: TGTGCCAGCAGCGCGACTAGTTCTACCTACGAGCAGTACTTC; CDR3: CASSATSSTYEQYF
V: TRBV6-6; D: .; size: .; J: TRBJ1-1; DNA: TGTGCCAGCAGTTACTCACCGGAGGTGAGGTCTGAAGCTTTCTTT; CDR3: CASSYSPEVRSEAFF
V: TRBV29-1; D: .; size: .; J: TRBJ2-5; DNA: TGCAGCGTTGAGGGGGGGTACTTC; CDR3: CSVEGGYF
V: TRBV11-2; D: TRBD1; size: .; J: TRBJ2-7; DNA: TGTGCCAGCAGCTTATGGACCGGGACAGTCCTCTACGAGCAGTACTTC; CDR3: CASSLWTGTVLYEQYF
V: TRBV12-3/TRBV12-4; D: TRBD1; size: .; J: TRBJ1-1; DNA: TGTGCCAGCAGTTTACAGGGGGCTGAAGCTTTCTTT; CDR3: CASSLQGAEAFF
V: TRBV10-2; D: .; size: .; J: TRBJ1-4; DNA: TGCGCCAGCAGTGATCGCCGGGGGGTAACTAATGAAAAACTGTTTTTT; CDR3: CASSDRRGVTNEKLFF
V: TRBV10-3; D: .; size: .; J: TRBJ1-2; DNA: TGTGCCATCAGTCTAACACAGGACGGCTATGGCTACACCTTC; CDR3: CAISLTQDGYGYTF
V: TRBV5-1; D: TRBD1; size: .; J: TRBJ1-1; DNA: TGCGCCAGCAGCTCTGAGGGGGCCTACACTGAAGCTTTCTTT; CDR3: CASSSEGAYTEAFF
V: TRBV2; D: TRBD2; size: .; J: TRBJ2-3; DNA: TGTGCCAGCAGGACGCTGACTAGCGGGGCCGATACGCAGTATTTT; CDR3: CASRTLTSGADTQYF
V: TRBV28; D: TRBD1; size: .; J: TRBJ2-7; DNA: TGTGCCAGCAGTGATCCAGGGACAGGGCTCTCCTACGAGCAGTACTTC; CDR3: CASSDPGTGLSYEQYF
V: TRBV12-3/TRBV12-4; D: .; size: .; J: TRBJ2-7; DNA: TGTGCCAGCAGTTTTGCGGCTTCCTACGAGCAGTACTTC; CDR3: CASSFAASYEQYF
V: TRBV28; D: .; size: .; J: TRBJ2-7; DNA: TGTGCCAGCAGCGCAAACCGGGCCTACGAGCAGTACTTC; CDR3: CASSANRAYEQYF
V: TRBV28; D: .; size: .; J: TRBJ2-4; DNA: TGTGCCAGCAGTTTAGCCGTCGGAGCCAAAAACATTCAGTACTTC; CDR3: CASSLAVGAKNIQYF
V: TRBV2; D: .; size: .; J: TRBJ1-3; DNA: TGTGCCAGCAGTGGTGACATCCGTCGACGTGGAAACACCATATATTTT; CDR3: CASSGDIRRRGNTIYF
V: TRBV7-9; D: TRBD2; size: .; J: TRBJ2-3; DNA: TGTGCCAGCAGCCTTTGGACTAGCGGGAGTAGGGCAGATACGCAGTATTTT; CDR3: CASSLWTSGSRADTQYF
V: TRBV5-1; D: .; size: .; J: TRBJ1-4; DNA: TGCGCCAGCAGGGGACTGATAAATGAAAAACTGTTTTTT; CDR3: CASRGLINEKLFF
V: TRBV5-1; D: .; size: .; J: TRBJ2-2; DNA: TGCGCCAGCAGCGAAGGGGGACCCGGGGAGCTGTTTTTT; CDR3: CASSEGGPGELFF
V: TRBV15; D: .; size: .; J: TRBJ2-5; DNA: TGTGCCACCAGCAGAGGAGATTCGGAGACCCAGTACTTC; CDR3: CATSRGDSETQYF